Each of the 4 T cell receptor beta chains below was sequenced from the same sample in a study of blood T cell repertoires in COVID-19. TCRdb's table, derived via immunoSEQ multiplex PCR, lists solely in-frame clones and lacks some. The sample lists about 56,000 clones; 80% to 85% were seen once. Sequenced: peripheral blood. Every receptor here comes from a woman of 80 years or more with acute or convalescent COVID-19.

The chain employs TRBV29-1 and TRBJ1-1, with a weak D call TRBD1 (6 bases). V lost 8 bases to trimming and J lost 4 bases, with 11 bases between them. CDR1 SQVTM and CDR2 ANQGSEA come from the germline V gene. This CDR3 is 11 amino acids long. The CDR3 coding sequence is TGCAGCATTAGGGGGGGCACTGAAGCTTTCTTT. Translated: CSIRGGTEAFF.

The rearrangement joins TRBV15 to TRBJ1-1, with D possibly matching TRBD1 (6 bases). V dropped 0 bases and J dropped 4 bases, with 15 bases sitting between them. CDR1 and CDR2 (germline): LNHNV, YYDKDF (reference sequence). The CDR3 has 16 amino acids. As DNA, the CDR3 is TGTGCCACCAGCAGAGATGGAACAGGGCGGGTCACTGAAGCTTTCTTT. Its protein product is CATSRDGTGRVTEAFF.

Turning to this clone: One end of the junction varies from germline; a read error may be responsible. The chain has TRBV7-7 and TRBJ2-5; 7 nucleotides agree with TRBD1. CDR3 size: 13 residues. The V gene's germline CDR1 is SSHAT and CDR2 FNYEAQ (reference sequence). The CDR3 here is CASSMNRGETQYF. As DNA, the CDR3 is TGTGCTAGCAGCATGAACAGGGGAGAGACCCAGTACTTC. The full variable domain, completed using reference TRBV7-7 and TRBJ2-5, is GAGVSQSPRYKVTKRGQDVTLRCDPISSHATLYWYQQALGQGPEFLTYFNYEAQPDKSGLPSDRFSAERPEGSISTLTIQRTEQRDSAMYRCASSMNRGETQYFGPGTRLLVL.

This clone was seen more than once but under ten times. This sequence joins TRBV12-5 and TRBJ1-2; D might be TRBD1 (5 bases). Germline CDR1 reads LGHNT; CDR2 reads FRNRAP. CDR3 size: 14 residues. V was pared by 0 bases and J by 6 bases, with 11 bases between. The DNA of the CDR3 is TGTGCTAGTGGTTTGGTCCAGGGATCAGATGGCTACACCTTC. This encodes CASGLVQGSDGYTF. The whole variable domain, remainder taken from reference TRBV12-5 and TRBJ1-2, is DARVTQTPRHKVTEMGQEVTMRCQPILGHNTVFWYRQTMMQGLELLAYFRNRAPLDDSGMPKDRFSAEMPDATLATLKIQPSEPRDSAVYFCASGLVQGSDGYTFGSGTRLTVV.